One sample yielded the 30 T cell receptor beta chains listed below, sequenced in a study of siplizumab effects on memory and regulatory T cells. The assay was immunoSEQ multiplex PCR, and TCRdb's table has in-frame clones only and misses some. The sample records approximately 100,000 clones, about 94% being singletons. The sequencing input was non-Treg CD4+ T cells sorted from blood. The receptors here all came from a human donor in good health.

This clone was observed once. In DNA, the CDR3 is TGTGCCAGCAGCGTCCGGGACAGTCTTAACTATGGCTACACCTTC. Amino acids: CASSVRDSLNYGYTF. The J gene is TRBJ1-2, the V gene TRBV7-2; TRBD1 matches 7 bases. The CDR3 consists of 15 residues. The ends lost 5 bases at V and 1 base at J; junction bases unmatched: 7. Germline V CDR1 and CDR2: SGHTA, FQGNSA.

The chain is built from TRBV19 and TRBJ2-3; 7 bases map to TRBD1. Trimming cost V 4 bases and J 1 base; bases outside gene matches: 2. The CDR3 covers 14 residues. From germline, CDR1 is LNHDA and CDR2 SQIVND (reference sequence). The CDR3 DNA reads TGTGCCAGTAGTAATGACAGGGGCACAGATACGCAGTATTTT. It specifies CASSNDRGTDTQYF.

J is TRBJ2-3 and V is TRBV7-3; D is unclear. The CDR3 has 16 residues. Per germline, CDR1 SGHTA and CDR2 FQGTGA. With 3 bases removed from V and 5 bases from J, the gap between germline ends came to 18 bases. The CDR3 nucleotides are TGTGCCAGCAGCTTGGGCTACCCTTCTGTCGGAGATACGCAGTATTTT. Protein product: CASSLGYPSVGDTQYF.

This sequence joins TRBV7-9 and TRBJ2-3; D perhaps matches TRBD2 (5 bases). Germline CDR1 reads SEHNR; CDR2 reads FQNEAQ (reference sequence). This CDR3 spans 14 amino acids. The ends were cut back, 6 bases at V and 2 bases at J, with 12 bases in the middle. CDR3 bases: TGTGCCAGCAGGGAGAGCGGTAACACAGATACGCAGTATTTT. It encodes CASRESGNTDTQYF.

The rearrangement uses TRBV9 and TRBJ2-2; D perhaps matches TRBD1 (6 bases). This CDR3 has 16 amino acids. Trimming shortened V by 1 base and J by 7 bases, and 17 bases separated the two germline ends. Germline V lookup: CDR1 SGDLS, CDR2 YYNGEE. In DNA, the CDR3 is TGTGCCAGCAGCGTAAGTCAGGGGAAATTTCTCGGGGAGCTGTTTTTT. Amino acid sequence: CASSVSQGKFLGELFF. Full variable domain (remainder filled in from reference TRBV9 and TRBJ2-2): DSGVTQTPKHLITATGQRVTLRCSPRSGDLSVYWYQQSLDQGLQFLIQYYNGEERAKGNILERFSAQQFPDLHSELNLSSLELGDSALYFCASSVSQGKFLGELFFGEGSRLTVL.

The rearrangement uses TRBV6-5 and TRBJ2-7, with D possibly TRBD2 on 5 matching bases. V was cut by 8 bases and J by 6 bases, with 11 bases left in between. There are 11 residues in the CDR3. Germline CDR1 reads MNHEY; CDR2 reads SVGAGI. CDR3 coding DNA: TGTGCCAGCTTGGCCGCGGGCGAGCAGTACTTC. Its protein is CASLAAGEQYF.

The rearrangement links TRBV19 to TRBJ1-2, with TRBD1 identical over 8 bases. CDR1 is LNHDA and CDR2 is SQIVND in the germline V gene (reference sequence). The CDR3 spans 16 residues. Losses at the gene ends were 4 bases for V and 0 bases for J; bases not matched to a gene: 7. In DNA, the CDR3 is TGTGCCAGTAGTACGACCTCGACAGGGGCTAACTATGGCTACACCTTC. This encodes CASSTTSTGANYGYTF. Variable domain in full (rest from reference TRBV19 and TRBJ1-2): DGGITQSPKYLFRKEGQNVTLSCEQNLNHDAMYWYRQDPGQGLRLIYYSQIVNDFQKGDIAEGYSVSREKKESFPLTVTSAQKNPTAFYLCASSTTSTGANYGYTFGSGTRLTVV.

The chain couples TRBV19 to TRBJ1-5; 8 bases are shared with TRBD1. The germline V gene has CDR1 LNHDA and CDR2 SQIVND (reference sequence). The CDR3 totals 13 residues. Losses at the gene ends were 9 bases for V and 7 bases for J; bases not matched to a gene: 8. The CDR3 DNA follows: TGTGCCAGCCAAAGTACAGGGGGACAGCCCCAGCATTTT. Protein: CASQSTGGQPQHF.

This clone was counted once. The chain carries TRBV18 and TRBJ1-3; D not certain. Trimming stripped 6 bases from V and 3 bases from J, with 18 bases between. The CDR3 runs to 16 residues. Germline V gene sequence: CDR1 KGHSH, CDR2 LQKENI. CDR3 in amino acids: CASSSVHAPGGNTIYF. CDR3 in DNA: TGTGCCAGCTCTAGCGTCCATGCGCCGGGTGGAAACACCATATATTTT.

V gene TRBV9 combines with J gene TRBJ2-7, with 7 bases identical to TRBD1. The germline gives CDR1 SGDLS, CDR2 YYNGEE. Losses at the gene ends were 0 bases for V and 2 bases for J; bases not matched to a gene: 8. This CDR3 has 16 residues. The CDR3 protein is CASSVGGTGAAYEQYF. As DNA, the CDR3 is TGTGCCAGCAGCGTAGGGGGCACAGGGGCGGCCTACGAGCAGTACTTC.

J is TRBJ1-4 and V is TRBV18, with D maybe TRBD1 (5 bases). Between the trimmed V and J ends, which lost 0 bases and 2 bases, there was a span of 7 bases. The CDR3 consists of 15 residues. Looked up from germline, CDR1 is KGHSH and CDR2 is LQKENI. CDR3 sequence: CASSPPGRTNEKLFF. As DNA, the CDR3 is TGTGCCAGCTCACCACCGGGACGGACTAATGAAAAACTGTTTTTT.

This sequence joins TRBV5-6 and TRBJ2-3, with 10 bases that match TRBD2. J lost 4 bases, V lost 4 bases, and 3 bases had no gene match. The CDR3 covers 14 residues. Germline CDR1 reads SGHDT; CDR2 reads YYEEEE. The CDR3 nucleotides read TGTGCCAGCAGCCCCAGCGGGGGGGCAGATACGCAGTATTTT. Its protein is CASSPSGGADTQYF.

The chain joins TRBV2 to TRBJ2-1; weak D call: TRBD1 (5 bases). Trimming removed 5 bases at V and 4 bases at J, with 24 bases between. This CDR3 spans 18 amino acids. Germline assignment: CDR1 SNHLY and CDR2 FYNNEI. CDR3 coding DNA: TGTGCCAGCAGTCGGACCCGATCTAGACAGTTCAGTTACAATGAGCAGTTCTTC. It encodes CASSRTRSRQFSYNEQFF.

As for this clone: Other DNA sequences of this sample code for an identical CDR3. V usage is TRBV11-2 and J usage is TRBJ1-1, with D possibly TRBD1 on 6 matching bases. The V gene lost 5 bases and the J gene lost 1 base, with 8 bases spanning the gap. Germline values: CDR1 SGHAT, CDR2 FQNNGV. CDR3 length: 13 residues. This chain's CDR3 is CASSRGGNTEAFF. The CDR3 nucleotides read TGTGCCAGCAGCAGGGGGGGGAACACTGAAGCTTTCTTT.

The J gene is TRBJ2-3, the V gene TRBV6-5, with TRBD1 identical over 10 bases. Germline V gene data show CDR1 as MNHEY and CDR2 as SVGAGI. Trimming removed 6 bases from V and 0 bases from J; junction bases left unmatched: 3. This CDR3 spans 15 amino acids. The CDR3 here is CASRRQGASTDTQYF. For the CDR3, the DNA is TGTGCCAGCAGACGACAGGGGGCAAGCACAGATACGCAGTATTTT.

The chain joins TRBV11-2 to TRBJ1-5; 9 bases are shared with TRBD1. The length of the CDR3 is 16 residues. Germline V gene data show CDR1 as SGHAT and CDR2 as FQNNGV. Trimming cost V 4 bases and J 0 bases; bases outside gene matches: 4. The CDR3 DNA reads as TGTGCCAGCAGCTGGGGACAGGGAACTAGCAATCAGCCCCAGCATTTT. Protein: CASSWGQGTSNQPQHF.

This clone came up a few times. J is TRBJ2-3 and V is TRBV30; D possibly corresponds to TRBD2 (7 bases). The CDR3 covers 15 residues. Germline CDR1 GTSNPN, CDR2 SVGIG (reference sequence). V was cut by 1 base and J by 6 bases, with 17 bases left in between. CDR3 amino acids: CAWSALLGGADTQYF. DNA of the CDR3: TGTGCCTGGAGTGCCCTCCTAGGGGGGGCGGATACGCAGTATTTT.

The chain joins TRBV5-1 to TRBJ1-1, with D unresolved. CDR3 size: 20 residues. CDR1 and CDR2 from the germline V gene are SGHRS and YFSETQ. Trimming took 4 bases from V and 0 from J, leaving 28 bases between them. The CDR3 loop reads CASSLTPTKSASTMNTEAFF. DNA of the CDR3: TGCGCCAGCAGCCTCACGCCTACAAAATCGGCGTCGACTATGAACACTGAAGCTTTCTTT.

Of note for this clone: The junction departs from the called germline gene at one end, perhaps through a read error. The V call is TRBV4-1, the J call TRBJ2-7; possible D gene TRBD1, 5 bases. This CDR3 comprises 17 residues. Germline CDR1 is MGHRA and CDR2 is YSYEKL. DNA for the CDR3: TGCGCCAGCAGCCAACCGACCGCCAGGGCCCGCTCCTACGGGCAGTACTTC. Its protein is CASSQPTARARSYGQYF.

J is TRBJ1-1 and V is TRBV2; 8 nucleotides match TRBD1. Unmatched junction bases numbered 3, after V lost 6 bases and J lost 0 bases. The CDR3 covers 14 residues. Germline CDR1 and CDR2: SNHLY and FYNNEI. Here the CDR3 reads CASRDRVMNTEAFF. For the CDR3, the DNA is TGTGCCAGCAGGGACAGGGTCATGAACACTGAAGCTTTCTTT.

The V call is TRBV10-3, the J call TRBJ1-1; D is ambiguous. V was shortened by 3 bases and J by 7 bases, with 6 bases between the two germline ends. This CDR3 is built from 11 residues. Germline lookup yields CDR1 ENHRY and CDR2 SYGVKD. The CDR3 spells CAISDWGEAFF. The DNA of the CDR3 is TGTGCCATCAGTGACTGGGGTGAAGCTTTCTTT.

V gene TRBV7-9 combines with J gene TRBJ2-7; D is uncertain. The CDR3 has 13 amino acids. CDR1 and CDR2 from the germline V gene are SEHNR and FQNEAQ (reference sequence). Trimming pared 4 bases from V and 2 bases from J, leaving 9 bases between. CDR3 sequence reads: CASSYGLAYEQYF. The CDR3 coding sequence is TGTGCCAGCAGCTATGGGTTAGCCTACGAGCAGTACTTC.

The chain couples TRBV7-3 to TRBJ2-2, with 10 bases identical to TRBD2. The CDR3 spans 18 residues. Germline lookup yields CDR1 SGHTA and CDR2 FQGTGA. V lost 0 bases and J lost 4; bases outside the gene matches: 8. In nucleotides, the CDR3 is TGTGCCAGCAGCTTAACAGGGTGGTCTAGCGGGAGCACCGGGGAGCTGTTTTTT. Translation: CASSLTGWSSGSTGELFF.

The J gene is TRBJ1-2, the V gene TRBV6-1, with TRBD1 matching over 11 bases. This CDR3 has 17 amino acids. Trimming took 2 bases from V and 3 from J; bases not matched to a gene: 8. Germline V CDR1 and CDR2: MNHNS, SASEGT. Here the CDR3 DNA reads TGTGCCAGCAGTGAATTAGGACAGGGGGCTGCGGACTATGGCTACACCTTC. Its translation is CASSELGQGAADYGYTF.

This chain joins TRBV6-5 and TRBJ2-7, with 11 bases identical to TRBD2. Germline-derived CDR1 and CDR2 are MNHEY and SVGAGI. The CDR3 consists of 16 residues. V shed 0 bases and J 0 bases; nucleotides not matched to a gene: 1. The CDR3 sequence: CASSYSLAGDSYEQYF. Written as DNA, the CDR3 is TGTGCCAGCAGTTACTCACTAGCGGGGGACTCCTACGAGCAGTACTTC.

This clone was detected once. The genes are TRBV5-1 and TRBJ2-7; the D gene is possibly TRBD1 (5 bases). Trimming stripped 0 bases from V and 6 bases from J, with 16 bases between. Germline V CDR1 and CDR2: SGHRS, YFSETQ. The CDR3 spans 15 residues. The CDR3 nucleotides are TGCGCCAGCAGCTTGGGACAGCCTGAGTTCGGCGAGCAGTACTTC. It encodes CASSLGQPEFGEQYF.

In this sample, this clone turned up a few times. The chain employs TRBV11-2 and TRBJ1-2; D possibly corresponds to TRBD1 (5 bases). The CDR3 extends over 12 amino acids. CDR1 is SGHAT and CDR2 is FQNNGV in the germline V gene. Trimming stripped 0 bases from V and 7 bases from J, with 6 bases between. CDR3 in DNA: TGTGCCAGCAGCTTAGAGGGGACTGGCTACACCTTC. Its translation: CASSLEGTGYTF.

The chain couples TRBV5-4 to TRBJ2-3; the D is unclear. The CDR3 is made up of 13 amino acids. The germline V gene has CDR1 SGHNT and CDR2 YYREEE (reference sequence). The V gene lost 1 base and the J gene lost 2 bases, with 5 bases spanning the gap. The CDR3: CASSLPTTDTQYF. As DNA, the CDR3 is TGTGCCAGCAGCTTGCCCACCACAGATACGCAGTATTTT.

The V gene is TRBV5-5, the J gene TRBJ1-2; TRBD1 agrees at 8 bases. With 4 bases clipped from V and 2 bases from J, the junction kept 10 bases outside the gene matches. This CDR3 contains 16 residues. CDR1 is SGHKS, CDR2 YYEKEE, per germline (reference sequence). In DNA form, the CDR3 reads TGTGCCAGCAGCATTAGGACAGGGAGGGACAACTATGGCTACACCTTC. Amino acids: CASSIRTGRDNYGYTF.

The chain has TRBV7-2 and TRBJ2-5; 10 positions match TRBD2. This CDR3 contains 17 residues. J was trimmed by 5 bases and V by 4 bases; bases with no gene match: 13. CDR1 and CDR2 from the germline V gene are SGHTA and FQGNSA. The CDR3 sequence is CASSSKGLAGGRETQYF. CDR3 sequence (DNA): TGTGCCAGCAGCTCGAAGGGTTTAGCGGGGGGCCGGGAGACCCAGTACTTC.